This entry lists 25 T cell receptor beta chains sequenced from one sample in a study of shared clonotypes between healthy human individuals (dated by TCRdb to the early 2020s). Library construction relied on the immunoSEQ multiplex PCR assay. The table comes from immuneACCESS by way of TCRdb, which keeps in-frame sequences with V and J called. Part of the clones is missing from these tables; in studies checked, under half for an unresolved V gene and the rest for unknown reasons. In this sample the table shows about half a million clones, over 70% of which occur a single time. About 12% of the sample goes to the ten largest clones. Source material: PBMCs. The source of these receptors is a woman in her forties in good health. Some clones in this sample may be carry-over from other donors' samples.

The V call is TRBV7-9, the J call TRBJ1-5, with TRBD1 as a possible D gene (5 bases). V was clipped by 5 bases and J by 2 bases, with 22 bases between them. Germline-derived CDR1 and CDR2 are SEHNR and FQNEAQ (reference sequence). The CDR3 contains 18 residues. CDR3: CASSGMGRQGVGNQPQHF. CDR3 bases: TGTGCCAGCAGCGGAATGGGACGGCAGGGAGTAGGCAATCAGCCCCAGCATTTT.

In its sample, this clone was seen many times. V usage is TRBV6-6 and J usage is TRBJ1-1, with D perhaps TRBD1 (6 bases). Trimming removed 6 bases from V and 3 bases from J, with 14 bases in between. The germline V gene has CDR1 MNHNY and CDR2 SVGAGI (reference sequence). CDR3 length equals 14 residues. The CDR3: CASRGTDSYTEAFF. DNA for the CDR3: TGTGCCAGCAGGGGAACGGACAGCTACACTGAAGCTTTCTTT.

The chain joins TRBV30 to TRBJ2-5; 10 positions match TRBD2. The CDR3 sequence is 16 residues long. With 3 bases clipped from V and 3 bases from J, the junction kept 10 bases outside the gene matches. CDR1 and CDR2 (germline): GTSNPN, SVGIG (reference sequence). The CDR3 DNA reads TGTGCCTGGAGGAGGGGGGGGACTAGCGATAAAGAGACCCAGTACTTC. It yields the protein CAWRRGGTSDKETQYF.

CDR3 sequence (DNA): TGTGCCAGCAGCTTTGGCGGACCGAACACTGAAGCTTTCTTT. Its translation: CASSFGGPNTEAFF. The chain couples TRBV11-1 to TRBJ1-1; D not resolved. Per germline, CDR1 SGHAT and CDR2 FQDESV (reference sequence). The CDR3 runs 14 residues. V was pared by 3 bases and J by 1 base, with 9 bases between.

The CDR3 loop reads CASSSAQGYYGYTF. The CDR3 DNA reads as TGTGCCAGCAGTTCAGCACAGGGCTACTATGGCTACACCTTC. J is TRBJ1-2 and V is TRBV28; TRBD1 is a possible D gene (6 bases). Germline V lookup: CDR1 MDHEN, CDR2 SYDVKM. The CDR3 covers 14 residues. Trimming took off 4 bases at V and 3 bases at J, with 12 bases between the two ends.

The chain combines TRBV11-2 with TRBJ2-5, with 9 bases aligning to TRBD1. Germline V lookup: CDR1 SGHAT, CDR2 FQNNGV. J lost 7 bases, V lost 5 bases, and 8 bases had no gene match. The CDR3 contains 14 residues. CDR3 sequence (DNA): TGTGCCAGCAGCCTGGAGCCGGGACAGGGGACCCAGTACTTC. It translates to CASSLEPGQGTQYF.

This clone was detected once. The rearrangement links TRBV15 to TRBJ1-4, with 7 bases identical to TRBD1. Germline CDR1 reads LNHNV; CDR2 reads YYDKDF (reference sequence). There are 15 residues in the CDR3. The ends lost 1 base at V and 4 bases at J; junction bases unmatched: 3. This chain's CDR3 is CATSRAGQYNEKLFF. CDR3 sequence (DNA): TGTGCCACCAGCAGAGCGGGACAGTATAATGAAAAACTGTTTTTT.

This clone was counted ten times or more. Different DNA sequences within this sample yield the same CDR3. The chain combines TRBV4-1 with TRBJ2-7; D tentatively fits TRBD1 or TRBD2 (5 bases each). The CDR3 sequence is 17 residues long. Germline CDR1 and CDR2: MGHRA and YSYEKL. V lost 2 bases and J lost 6, with 23 bases in between. The CDR3 here is CASSQKPPGTASGEQYF. In DNA form, the CDR3 reads TGCGCCAGCAGCCAAAAACCACCCGGGACGGCCTCAGGCGAGCAGTACTTC.

The chain is built from TRBV23-1 and TRBJ2-1; 9 nucleotides line up with TRBD1. TRBV23-1 is recorded as an ORF, its role being uncertain. Germline trimming cut 7 bases from V and 9 bases from J; bases unmatched to any gene: 4. CDR3 length: 12 amino acids. The CDR3 loop is CASKGQGSEQFF. The CDR3 bases are TGCGCCAGCAAGGGACAGGGTAGTGAGCAGTTCTTC.

This clone was detected many times. CDR3 nucleotide sequence: TGTGCCAGCAGCTGGCCGACAGGGGGCGAGCAGTACTTC. As protein: CASSWPTGGEQYF. The chain combines TRBV5-4 with TRBJ2-7; 9 bases line up with TRBD1. The CDR3 covers 13 residues. Germline CDR1 reads SGHNT; CDR2 reads YYREEE (reference sequence). The V segment lost 3 bases and the J segment 6 bases; nucleotides outside the gene matches: 4.

As DNA, the CDR3 is TGTGCCAGCAGTGGGTTTACAGGGGGCATCGGCACCGGGGAGCTGTTTTTT. Translating it yields CASSGFTGGIGTGELFF. The chain couples TRBV2 to TRBJ2-2; 9 nucleotides match TRBD1. J lost 4 bases, V lost 4 bases, and 10 bases had no gene match. Germline V gene sequence: CDR1 SNHLY, CDR2 FYNNEI. The CDR3 is made up of 17 amino acids.

The chain has TRBV13 and TRBJ2-3; 10 bases map to TRBD1. V was clipped by 5 bases and J by 1 base; unmatched bases: 3. This CDR3 has 15 amino acids. Germline CDR1 and CDR2: PRHDT and FYEKMQ (reference sequence). CDR3: CASSLGTGGTDTQYF. The CDR3 DNA follows: TGTGCCAGCAGCCTGGGGACAGGGGGCACAGATACGCAGTATTTT.

The CDR3 DNA reads TGTGCCAGCAGAAGGGGCGGCGACTATGGCTACACCTTC. It yields the protein CASRRGGDYGYTF. The V and J genes are TRBV6-6 and TRBJ1-2, with D maybe TRBD1 (5 bases). Per the germline V gene, CDR1 is MNHNY and CDR2 is SVGAGI (reference sequence). This CDR3 spans 13 amino acids. V gave up 6 bases and J gave up 3 bases, with 11 bases separating them.

This clone appeared a single time. The V call is TRBV6-1, the J call TRBJ2-1, with TRBD2 matching over 13 bases. This CDR3 spans 15 amino acids. J gave up 9 bases and V 5 bases, and 7 bases lay outside the gene matches. Germline CDR1 and CDR2: MNHNS and SASEGT. In DNA form, the CDR3 reads TGTGCCAGCAGTCAAACTAGCGGGAGGGCCGGTGAGCAGTTCTTC. It yields the protein CASSQTSGRAGEQFF.

V usage is TRBV28 and J usage is TRBJ2-5; weak D call: TRBD1 (6 bases). The V end was cut by 8 bases, the J end by 5 bases, with 24 bases between. This CDR3 contains 16 residues. Per germline, CDR1 MDHEN and CDR2 SYDVKM. This chain's CDR3 is CASGISQGKARETQYF. The CDR3, as DNA: TGTGCCAGCGGCATTTCTCAGGGGAAGGCTAGGGAGACCCAGTACTTC.

V and J are TRBV10-3 and TRBJ1-5; TRBD1 might be the D (6 bases). The germline V and J ends were trimmed by 6 bases and 5 bases, with 11 bases remaining between them. Germline-derived CDR1 and CDR2 are ENHRY and SYGVKD. CDR3 length: 13 residues. The CDR3 loop is CAIRDSLDQPQHF. In nucleotides, the CDR3 is TGTGCCATCAGGGACAGCCTAGATCAGCCCCAGCATTTT.

The chain recombines TRBV10-3 with TRBJ1-1; 7 nucleotides align to TRBD1. This CDR3 has 14 amino acids. Germline V lookup: CDR1 ENHRY, CDR2 SYGVKD. Germline trimming cut 2 bases from V and 1 base from J; bases unmatched to any gene: 1. CDR3 in DNA: TGTGCCATCAGTGAGGCAGGGGGGAACACTGAAGCTTTCTTT. It codes for CAISEAGGNTEAFF.

J is TRBJ2-1 and V is TRBV11-2; D is uncertain. The germline gives CDR1 SGHAT, CDR2 FQNNGV. The CDR3 runs 15 residues. Trimming left V 1 base short and J 3 bases short, with 10 bases between. Written as DNA, the CDR3 is TGTGCCAGCAGCTTAGTGTTCGTTCTCTACAATGAGCAGTTCTTC. The encoded protein is CASSLVFVLYNEQFF.

The rearrangement joins TRBV5-1 to TRBJ1-4; possibly TRBD1 for D (6 bases). The V and J ends lost 4 bases and 7 bases respectively, with 14 bases between them. The CDR3 runs to 14 residues. CDR1 SGHRS and CDR2 YFSETQ come from the germline V gene. The DNA of the CDR3 is TGCGCCAGCAGCCTGAGGGGGAATGGTGAAAAACTGTTTTTT. Translated: CASSLRGNGEKLFF. Based on the CDR3 plus reference TRBV5-1 and TRBJ1-4, the full variable domain is KAGVTQTPRYLIKTRGQQVTLSCSPISGHRSVSWYQQTPGQGLQFLFEYFSETQRNKGNFPGRFSGRQFSNSRSEMNVSTLELGDSALYLCASSLRGNGEKLFFGSGTQLSVL.

The chain recombines TRBV9 with TRBJ2-1, with D hard to call. V was cut by 3 bases and J by 10 bases, with 14 bases left in between. This CDR3 is 13 amino acids long. Germline CDR1 reads SGDLS; CDR2 reads YYNGEE. The CDR3 nucleotides read TGTGCCAGCAGCGGTGAACGTGAAGTAGAGCAGTTCTTC. Its protein product is CASSGEREVEQFF.

The chain couples TRBV27 to TRBJ2-7; 10 nucleotides align to TRBD2. The germline V gene has CDR1 MNHEY and CDR2 SMNVEV (reference sequence). This CDR3 spans 17 amino acids. V shed 5 bases, J shed 2 bases, and the junction held 12 bases outside the gene matches. The CDR3 DNA reads as TGTGCCAGCAGTCTACCCCCCCTAGCGGGAGAAGCCTACGAGCAGTACTTC. Its translation: CASSLPPLAGEAYEQYF.

A word on this clone: This may stem from a read error, because a much larger clone lies one nucleotide away. This same CDR3 is encoded by further DNA sequences in the sample. The J gene is TRBJ2-7, the V gene TRBV27; D possibly corresponds to TRBD2 (6 bases). The V end was cut by 3 bases, the J end by 1 base, with 16 bases between. Germline V gene lookup returns CDR1 MNHEY and CDR2 SMNVEV (reference sequence). This CDR3 is 16 amino acids long. The CDR3 DNA reads as TGTGCCAGCAGTTTCCCCGGGGGACCTGCATCCTACGAGCAGTACTTC. Translated: CASSFPGGPASYEQYF.

There are a few counts of this clone. The genes are TRBV4-2 and TRBJ2-7, with a weak D call TRBD1 (5 bases). V lost 2 bases, J lost 6 bases, and 17 bases lay in between. Germline V CDR1 and CDR2: LGHNA, YNFKEQ. This CDR3 comprises 15 residues. CDR3 residues: CASSQTQGVVGEQYF. The DNA for the CDR3 is TGTGCCAGCAGCCAAACCCAAGGGGTAGTGGGCGAGCAGTACTTC.

As regards this clone: A far larger clone is just one base off, so this is likely a read error. The chain combines TRBV5-6 with TRBJ2-7, with 10 bases matching TRBD1. This CDR3 comprises 18 residues. Germline CDR1 reads SGHDT; CDR2 reads YYEEEE. The CDR3 region is CASSSHRDRGIVTYEQHF. In DNA, the CDR3 is TGTGCCAGCAGCTCCCACCGGGACAGGGGTATCGTTACCTACGAGCAGCACTTC.

The V call is TRBV18, the J call TRBJ2-1, with D tentatively TRBD2 (5 bases). Germline V gene data show CDR1 as KGHSH and CDR2 as LQKENI. The CDR3 spans 13 residues. Trimming took 4 bases from V and 14 from J, leaving 18 bases between them. The CDR3 DNA reads TGTGCCAGCTCACAGGAGGACCCCTATACGAAGTTCTTC. It yields the protein CASSQEDPYTKFF.